Here is one TCR beta chain with its context. What antigen it recognizes has not been identified. No much larger clone is present one base from it, and per-base qualities are unavailable. The CDR3 covers 16 residues, taking in both the cysteine and the phenylalanine. Just the 48-base CDR3 DNA is kept, in frame starting at base 1. Cut back by 3 bases and 4 bases, the V and J ends lie 19 bases apart. Via the germline V gene, CDR1 is SGDLS and CDR2 YYNGEE. The data belong to a study of T cell changes during pregnancy in multiple sclerosis (dated by TCRdb to between 2018 and 2021). As for the study more broadly: Changes in the T cell repertoire over the course of pregnancy were examined in this study in women with multiple sclerosis.

The library was built by means of the immunoSEQ multiplex PCR assay. Here the immuneACCESS table is served through TCRdb, limited to in-frame sequences with V and J called. Missing clones are a known gap in these copies; in checked studies unresolved V genes cover under half, and the rest lacks a known reason. The sample includes over 10,000 clones, with roughly 94% observed a single time. Around 0.31% of the sample goes to the ten largest clones. This sequence was found in a female donor with multiple sclerosis, enrolled in a pregnancy study. The sequencing used CD4+ T cells from peripheral blood mononuclear cells, collected before pregnancy. The receptor chain draws on TRBV9 and TRBJ2-5; a tentative D match to TRBD1 spans 5 bases. The bases are TGTGCCAGCAGCGGGCCAGGGTTCTTTGGGTTAGAGACCCAGTACTTC. It translates as CASSGPGFFGLETQYF.